The 18 T cell receptor beta chains given below trace back to one sample, sequenced in a study of OX40 agonist ivuxolimab in advanced cancers. The data were produced by immunoSEQ multiplex PCR, yet TCRdb's version contains in-frame clones alone and is incomplete. The sample holds some 67,000 clones, around 85% seen once. The sample in question was CD4+ or CD8+ T cells sorted from blood, obtained in a trial of the OX40 agonist ivuxolimab. These receptors originate from an adult with an advanced solid tumor such as melanoma, head and neck, liver or kidney cancer.

This clone has a handful of counts. This chain links TRBV5-1 with TRBJ2-1; TRBD2 aligns across 12 bases. V was clipped by 0 bases and J by 4 bases; unmatched bases: 5. CDR3 length: 17 amino acids. The germline V gene encodes CDR1 SGHRS and CDR2 YFSETQ. The CDR3 loop reads CASSLDLAGGPYNEQFF. The CDR3 region has the DNA TGCGCCAGCAGCTTGGATCTAGCGGGGGGGCCGTACAATGAGCAGTTCTTC. Looking up the rest from reference TRBV5-1 and TRBJ2-1 gives the full variable domain: KAGVTQTPRYLIKTRGQQVTLSCSPISGHRSVSWYQQTPGQGLQFLFEYFSETQRNKGNFPGRFSGRQFSNSRSEMNVSTLELGDSALYLCASSLDLAGGPYNEQFFGPGTRLTVL.

This chain connects TRBV19 to TRBJ1-4; D not certain. There are 15 residues in the CDR3. V lost 5 bases and J lost 0, with 10 bases in between. The V gene's germline CDR1 is LNHDA and CDR2 SQIVND (reference sequence). This CDR3 reads CASSGYSATNEKLFF. The CDR3 DNA follows: TGTGCCAGTAGTGGGTACAGTGCAACTAATGAAAAACTGTTTTTT.

The V gene is TRBV6-1, the J gene TRBJ2-3; no definite D call. Germline V CDR1 and CDR2: MNHNS, SASEGT. CDR3 size: 12 residues. The V end was cut by 9 bases, the J end by 4 bases, with 11 bases between. The CDR3 DNA follows: TGTGCCAGTCGCGTCAGCGCAGATACGCAGTATTTT. Translating gives CASRVSADTQYF.

The rearrangement links TRBV5-4 to TRBJ2-5; 12 nucleotides line up with TRBD2. The CDR3 length is 16 residues. The V segment lost 3 bases and the J segment 2 bases; nucleotides outside the gene matches: 5. The germline gives CDR1 SGHNT, CDR2 YYREEE (reference sequence). In DNA, the CDR3 is TGTGCCAGCAGCTGGACTAGCGGGGTGATACAAGAGACCCAGTACTTC. Encoded protein: CASSWTSGVIQETQYF. Combining the CDR3 with reference TRBV5-4 and TRBJ2-5 gives the whole variable domain ETGVTQSPTHLIKTRGQQVTLRCSSQSGHNTVSWYQQALGQGPQFIFQYYREEENGRGNFPPRFSGLQFPNYSSELNVNALELDDSALYLCASSWTSGVIQETQYFGPGTRLLVL.

The rearrangement links TRBV7-9 to TRBJ2-7; D ambiguous. The CDR3 totals 12 residues. The V and J ends lost 0 bases and 6 bases respectively, with 6 bases between them. Per the germline V gene, CDR1 is SEHNR and CDR2 is FQNEAQ (reference sequence). The DNA of the CDR3 is TGTGCCAGCAGCTTAGCGTTGGGCGAGCAGTACTTC. This translates into CASSLALGEQYF.

For the CDR3, the DNA is TGTGCCAGCAGTGCTGCGGGGGGTATTAGCCCCTACGAGCAGTACTTC. It codes for CASSAAGGISPYEQYF. The chain joins TRBV6-1 to TRBJ2-7; 8 bases fit TRBD2. Germline V CDR1 and CDR2: MNHNS, SASEGT. The CDR3 spans 16 residues. Germline trimming cut 4 bases from V and 2 bases from J; bases unmatched to any gene: 10.

The genes are TRBV7-2 and TRBJ2-5, with D unresolved. The CDR3 totals 14 residues. Germline loops: CDR1 SGHTA, CDR2 FQGNSA. Trimming shortened V by 2 bases and J by 2 bases, and 9 bases separated the two germline ends. The CDR3 sequence is CASSLFGTQETQYF. For the CDR3, the DNA is TGTGCCAGCAGCTTATTCGGAACTCAAGAGACCCAGTACTTC. Variable domain in full (rest from reference TRBV7-2 and TRBJ2-5): GAGVSQSPSNKVTEKGKDVELRCDPISGHTALYWYRQSLGQGLEFLIYFQGNSAPDKSGLPSDRFSAERTGGSVSTLTIQRTQQEDSAVYLCASSLFGTQETQYFGPGTRLLVL.

This chain links TRBV13 with TRBJ2-1; no clear D gene. There are 15 residues in the CDR3. CDR1 and CDR2 from the germline V gene are PRHDT and FYEKMQ (reference sequence). Trimming took off 6 bases at V and 3 bases at J, with 15 bases between the two ends. CDR3 DNA: TGTGCCAGCAGGGCTCTGGTCTCCAGCTACAATGAGCAGTTCTTC. This encodes CASRALVSSYNEQFF.

The genes are TRBV4-1 and TRBJ1-4; D ambiguous. Trimming cost V 0 bases and J 5 bases, with 16 bases left between them. CDR3 length equals 17 residues. In germline, CDR1 is MGHRA, CDR2 YSYEKL. CDR3 region: CASSQDSQLLGNEKLFF. The CDR3 DNA reads as TGCGCCAGCAGCCAAGATAGTCAGCTTTTGGGAAATGAAAAACTGTTTTTT.

The chain has TRBV19 and TRBJ1-2; D is possibly TRBD1 (6 bases). The V end was cut by 4 bases, the J end by 8 bases, with 20 bases between. This CDR3 contains 15 residues. CDR1 LNHDA and CDR2 SQIVND come from the germline V gene (reference sequence). CDR3 coding DNA: TGTGCCAGTAGTAAACCGACAGGCGCCCTTTGGGGCTACACCTTC. Its translation: CASSKPTGALWGYTF.

This clone was seen only once. This chain uses TRBV21-1 with TRBJ2-5; the DNA was not compared with TRBD2, the D call given in the table. TRBV21-1 is deemed a pseudogene. The CDR3 contains 16 residues. The CDR3 loop reads CASSKESPSEQETQYF. The CDR3 nucleotides read TGTGCCAGCAGCAAAGAGTCCCCTAGCGAGCAAGAGACCCAGTACTTC.

The V call is TRBV10-3, the J call TRBJ2-5; 9 nucleotides agree with TRBD2. V shed 3 bases and J 2 bases; nucleotides not matched to a gene: 4. The CDR3 is made up of 15 amino acids. Germline-derived CDR1 and CDR2 are ENHRY and SYGVKD. In DNA form, the CDR3 reads TGTGCCATCAGTGACTCTCTAGCGGGGCAAGAGACCCAGTACTTC. It codes for CAISDSLAGQETQYF.

The chain uses TRBV2 and TRBJ1-1; TRBD1 matches 7 bases. The J segment lost 6 bases and the V segment lost 4 bases, leaving 8 bases of the junction unmatched. CDR3 length: 14 residues. Germline CDR1 SNHLY, CDR2 FYNNEI. CDR3 nucleotides: TGTGCCAGCAGTGTAACAGGGGTGAGGTCTGAAGCTTTCTTT. Its translation is CASSVTGVRSEAFF.

The sample holds one count of this clone. The chain recombines TRBV7-2 with TRBJ2-7, with D possibly TRBD1 on 5 matching bases. V lost 3 bases and J 2 bases, leaving 8 bases between the germline ends. This CDR3 is 13 amino acids long. Germline assignment: CDR1 SGHTA and CDR2 FQGNSA. CDR3: CASSLVGAYEQYF. CDR3 bases: TGTGCCAGCAGCTTGGTAGGGGCCTACGAGCAGTACTTC.

The genes are TRBV7-2 and TRBJ2-3; the D gene is possibly TRBD2 (6 bases). This CDR3 has 16 residues. Germline assignment: CDR1 SGHTA and CDR2 FQGNSA. Trimming took off 4 bases at V and 0 bases at J, with 14 bases between the two ends. The chain's CDR3 is CASSSLGGMSTDTQYF. In DNA, the CDR3 is TGTGCCAGCAGCTCCCTCGGAGGGATGAGCACAGATACGCAGTATTTT.

The chain joins TRBV15 to TRBJ2-5; 8 nucleotides line up with TRBD2. The germline gives CDR1 LNHNV, CDR2 YYDKDF (reference sequence). This CDR3 is built from 15 residues. V dropped 5 bases and J dropped 4; count of bases not matched to a gene: 9. The CDR3 DNA sequence: TGTGCCACCAGCCCGGGGGGGGGTATGGGAGAGACCCAGTACTTC. Protein: CATSPGGGMGETQYF.

Worth noting for this clone: This specimen includes other DNA sequences encoding the same CDR3. This chain connects TRBV11-2 to TRBJ2-7, with D perhaps matching TRBD1 (5 bases). The CDR3 has 13 residues. Trimming stripped 5 bases from V and 7 bases from J, with 15 bases between. Germline values: CDR1 SGHAT, CDR2 FQNNGV. The CDR3 reads CASSPTVPGEQYF. The CDR3 coding sequence is TGTGCCAGCAGCCCGACAGTCCCCGGGGAGCAGTACTTC.

The V and J genes are TRBV5-6 and TRBJ2-4; D gene uncertain. The CDR3 loop spans 16 amino acids. The V gene's germline CDR1 is SGHDT and CDR2 YYEEEE. V was pared by 2 bases and J by 0 bases, with 12 bases between. The CDR3 here is CASSFPHNLAKNIQYF. CDR3 coding DNA: TGTGCCAGCAGCTTCCCCCATAACCTAGCCAAAAACATTCAGTACTTC.